The clone carrying this T cell receptor (beta chain) was found once. As yet, its antigen is unknown. This sample is drawn from a study of CD4 T cells in relation to SARS-CoV-2 and coronaviruses. Study-wide points: In roughly 60% of donors, memory CD4+ clonotypes crossrecognized SARS-CoV-2 and at least one common cold coronavirus spike.

Measured with immunoSEQ multiplex PCR; TCRdb has only the in-frame clones, and not every one. The sample holds approximately 27,000 clones, 75% seen once. The V gene's germline CDR1 is ENHRY and CDR2 SYGVKD. The CDR3 is made up of 14 amino acids. With 4 bases removed from V and 1 base from J, the gap between germline ends came to 10 bases. CD4+ T cells from unexposed donors were obtained before the COVID-19 pandemic (2011-2018). CD4+ T cells were isolated from the cells after more than nine days of culture. As cell numbers allowed, unexposed-donor CD4+ T cells faced SARS-CoV-2 S/N and four cold-coronavirus spikes. Cultures received half-medium IL-2 refreshes on days 3 and 7.

J is TRBJ1-1 and V is TRBV10-3; D remains ambiguous. The sequencing sample was made of CD4+ T cells from PBMCs, cultured in vitro. The sequence was obtained from a human donor in good health. In nucleotides, the CDR3 is TGTGCCATCAGTGTAGTAGACGGGAACACTGAAGCTTTCTTT. Amino acid sequence: CAISVVDGNTEAFF.